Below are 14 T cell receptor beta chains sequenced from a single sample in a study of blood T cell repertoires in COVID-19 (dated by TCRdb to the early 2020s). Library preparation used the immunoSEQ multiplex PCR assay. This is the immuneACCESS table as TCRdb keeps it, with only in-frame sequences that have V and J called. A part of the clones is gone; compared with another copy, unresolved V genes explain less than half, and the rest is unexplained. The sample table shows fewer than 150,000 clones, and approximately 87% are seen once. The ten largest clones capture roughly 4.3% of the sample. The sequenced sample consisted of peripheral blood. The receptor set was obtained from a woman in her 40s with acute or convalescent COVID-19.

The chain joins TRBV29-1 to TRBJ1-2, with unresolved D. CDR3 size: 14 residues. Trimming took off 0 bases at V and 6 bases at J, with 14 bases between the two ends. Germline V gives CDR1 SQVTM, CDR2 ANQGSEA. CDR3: CSVEDRSGENGYTF. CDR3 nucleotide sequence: TGCAGCGTTGAAGATCGTTCCGGGGAGAATGGCTACACCTTC.

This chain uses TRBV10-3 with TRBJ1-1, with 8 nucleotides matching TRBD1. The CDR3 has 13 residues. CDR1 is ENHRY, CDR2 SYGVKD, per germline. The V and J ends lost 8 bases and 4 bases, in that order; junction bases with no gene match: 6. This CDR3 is CAIGQGKGTEAFF. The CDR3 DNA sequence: TGTGCCATCGGACAGGGTAAGGGCACTGAAGCTTTCTTT.

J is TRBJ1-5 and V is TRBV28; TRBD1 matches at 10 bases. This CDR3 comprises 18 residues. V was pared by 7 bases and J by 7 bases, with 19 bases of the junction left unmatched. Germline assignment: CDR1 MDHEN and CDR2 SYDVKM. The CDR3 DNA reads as TGTGCCAGCATTCCGGCGGGACAGGGGCAGGGGGGGCGCCAGCCCCAGCATTTT. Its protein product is CASIPAGQGQGGRQPQHF.

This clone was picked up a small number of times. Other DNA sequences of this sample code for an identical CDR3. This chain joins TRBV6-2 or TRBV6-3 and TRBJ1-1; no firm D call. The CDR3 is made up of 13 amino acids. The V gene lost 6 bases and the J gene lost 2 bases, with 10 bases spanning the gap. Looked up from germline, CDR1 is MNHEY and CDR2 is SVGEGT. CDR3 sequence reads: CASSPTVNTEAFF. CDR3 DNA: TGTGCCAGCAGCCCTACGGTCAACACTGAAGCTTTCTTT.

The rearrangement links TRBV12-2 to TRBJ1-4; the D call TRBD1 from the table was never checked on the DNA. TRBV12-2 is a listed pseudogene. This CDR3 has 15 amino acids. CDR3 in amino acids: CASRLEGQGTEKLFF. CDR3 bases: TGTGCAAGTCGCTTAGAGGGACAGGGGACGGAAAAACTGTTTTTT.

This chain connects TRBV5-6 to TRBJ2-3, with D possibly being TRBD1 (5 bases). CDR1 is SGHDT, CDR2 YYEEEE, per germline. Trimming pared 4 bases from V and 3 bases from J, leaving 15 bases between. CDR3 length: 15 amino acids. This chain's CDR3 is CASSVTRVGTDTQYF. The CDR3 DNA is TGTGCCAGCAGCGTGACCAGGGTTGGTACAGATACGCAGTATTTT.

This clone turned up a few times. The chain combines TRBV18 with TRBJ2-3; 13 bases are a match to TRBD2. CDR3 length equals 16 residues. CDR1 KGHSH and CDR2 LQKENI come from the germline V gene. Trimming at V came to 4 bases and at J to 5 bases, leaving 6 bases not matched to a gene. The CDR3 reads CASSLLAGGVEDTQYF. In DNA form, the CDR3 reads TGTGCCAGCTCACTACTAGCGGGGGGGGTCGAAGATACGCAGTATTTT.

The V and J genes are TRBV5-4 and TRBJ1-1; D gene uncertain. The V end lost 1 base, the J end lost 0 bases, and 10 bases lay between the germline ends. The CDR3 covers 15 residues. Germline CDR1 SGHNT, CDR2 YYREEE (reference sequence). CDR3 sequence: CASSLSLTLNTEAFF. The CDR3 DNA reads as TGTGCCAGCAGCTTGTCCCTTACACTGAACACTGAAGCTTTCTTT.

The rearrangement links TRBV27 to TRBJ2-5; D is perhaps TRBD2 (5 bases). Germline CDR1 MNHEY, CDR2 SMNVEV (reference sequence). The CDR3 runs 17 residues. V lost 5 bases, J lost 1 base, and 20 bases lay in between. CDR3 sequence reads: CASSPPRGIYSQETQYF. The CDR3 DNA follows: TGTGCCAGCAGTCCCCCCAGAGGGATATACAGCCAAGAGACCCAGTACTTC.

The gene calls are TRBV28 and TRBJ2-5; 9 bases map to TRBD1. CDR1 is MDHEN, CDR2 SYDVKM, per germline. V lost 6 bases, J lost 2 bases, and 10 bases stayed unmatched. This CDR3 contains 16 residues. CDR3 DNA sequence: TGTGCCAGCAGCCTAGAGACAGGGGGATTACAAGAGACCCAGTACTTC. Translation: CASSLETGGLQETQYF.

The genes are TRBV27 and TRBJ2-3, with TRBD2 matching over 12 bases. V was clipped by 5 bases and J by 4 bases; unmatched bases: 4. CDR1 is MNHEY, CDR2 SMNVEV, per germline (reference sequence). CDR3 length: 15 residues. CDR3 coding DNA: TGTGCCAGCAGTAGAGGACTAGCGGGATCAGATACGCAGTATTTT. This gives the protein CASSRGLAGSDTQYF.

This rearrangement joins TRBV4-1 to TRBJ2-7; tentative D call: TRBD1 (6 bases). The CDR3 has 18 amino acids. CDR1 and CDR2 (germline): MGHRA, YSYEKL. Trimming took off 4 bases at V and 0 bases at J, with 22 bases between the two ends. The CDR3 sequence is CASSRFPPGTYGSYEQYF. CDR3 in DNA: TGCGCCAGCAGCCGCTTTCCCCCCGGGACATATGGCTCCTACGAGCAGTACTTC.

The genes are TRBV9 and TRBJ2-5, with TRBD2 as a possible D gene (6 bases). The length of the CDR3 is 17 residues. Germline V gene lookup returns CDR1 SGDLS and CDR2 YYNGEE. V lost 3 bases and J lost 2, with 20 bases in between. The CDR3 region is CASSGVTGPAGQETQYF. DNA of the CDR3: TGTGCCAGCAGCGGGGTGACGGGACCCGCGGGGCAAGAGACCCAGTACTTC.

CDR3 protein: CASSPDRARDSNQPQHF. DNA for the CDR3: TGTGCCAGTAGCCCCGACAGGGCCAGGGATAGCAATCAGCCCCAGCATTTT. This sequence joins TRBV19 and TRBJ1-5; 7 bases agree with TRBD1. CDR3 length: 17 amino acids. After removal of 6 bases from V and 0 bases from J, the junction contained 11 bases not matched to a gene. The germline CDR1 and CDR2 sequences are LNHDA and SQIVND (reference sequence).